The 9 T cell receptor beta chains below come from one sample, sequenced in a study of blood T cell repertoires in COVID-19. Some clones are missing from TCRdb's copy, which holds only in-frame ones; the method was immunoSEQ multiplex PCR. The sample yields approximately 200,000 clones, around three quarters seen once. The specimen was peripheral blood. The receptors originated from a man in his fifties or sixties with active or convalescent COVID-19.

This clone was recorded a few times. This chain uses TRBV28 with TRBJ2-3; no definite D call. This CDR3 spans 14 amino acids. Germline lookup yields CDR1 MDHEN and CDR2 SYDVKM. V lost 5 bases, J lost 0 bases, and 9 bases lay in between. This CDR3 is CASSPRSSTDTQYF. The CDR3 nucleotides read TGTGCCAGCAGTCCTAGATCTAGCACAGATACGCAGTATTTT.

In its sample, this clone was seen once. The J gene is TRBJ2-7, the V gene TRBV28, with D perhaps TRBD2 (5 bases). The CDR3 covers 15 residues. Germline values: CDR1 MDHEN, CDR2 SYDVKM. Deletions cut 6 bases from V and 0 bases from J, with 15 bases between. The CDR3, as DNA: TGTGCCAGCAGCCCCCCAAGCGGATCCTCCTACGAGCAGTACTTC. Translating it yields CASSPPSGSSYEQYF.

The rearrangement joins TRBV5-6 to TRBJ1-5, with TRBD1 matching 7 bases. The CDR3 spans 16 residues. V lost 2 bases, J lost 2 bases, and 7 bases stayed unmatched. Germline V lookup: CDR1 SGHDT, CDR2 YYEEEE. CDR3 sequence: CASSFRTGLGNQPQHF. DNA of the CDR3: TGTGCCAGCAGCTTTAGGACAGGATTGGGCAATCAGCCCCAGCATTTT.

The rearrangement links TRBV5-6 to TRBJ2-5; tentatively, D is TRBD2 (5 bases). Deletions cut 4 bases from V and 5 bases from J, with 12 bases between. Per the germline V gene, CDR1 is SGHDT and CDR2 is YYEEEE. CDR3 length: 13 amino acids. The CDR3 loop is CASSPLEGETQYF. In DNA form, the CDR3 reads TGTGCCAGCAGCCCACTAGAAGGGGAGACCCAGTACTTC.

This CDR3 is CASSPERLAAYNEQFF. The CDR3 DNA is TGCGCCAGCAGCCCGGAGAGACTAGCGGCCTACAATGAGCAGTTCTTC. This chain joins TRBV4-3 and TRBJ2-1; TRBD2 aligns across 9 bases. This CDR3 spans 16 amino acids. Germline assignment: CDR1 LGHNA and CDR2 YSLEER. After removal of 4 bases from V and 2 bases from J, the junction contained 6 bases not matched to a gene.

The J gene is TRBJ1-1, the V gene TRBV11-2; 11 bases are shared with TRBD1. This CDR3 comprises 17 residues. The J segment lost 1 base and the V segment lost 6 bases, leaving 10 bases of the junction unmatched. The V gene's germline CDR1 is SGHAT and CDR2 FQNNGV. In nucleotides, the CDR3 is TGTGCCAGCAGAAGGGGTGGGACAGGGGGTTGGAACACTGAAGCTTTCTTT. Amino acids: CASRRGGTGGWNTEAFF.

This chain links TRBV15 with TRBJ2-2; possible D gene TRBD2, 7 bases. The V and J ends lost 1 base and 7 bases respectively, with 16 bases between them. Germline CDR1 reads LNHNV; CDR2 reads YYDKDF (reference sequence). The CDR3 spans 16 residues. In DNA form, the CDR3 reads TGTGCCACCAGCAGAGCGGCGGGAGAGGGGGACGGGGAGCTGTTTTTT. It specifies CATSRAAGEGDGELFF.

The chain joins TRBV6-2 or TRBV6-3 to TRBJ2-3; possibly TRBD2 for D (5 bases). V was pared by 2 bases and J by 4 bases, with 7 bases between. CDR1 is MNHEY, CDR2 SVGEGT, per germline. This CDR3 is built from 13 residues. CDR3 in amino acids: CASSYGSADTQYF. In nucleotides, the CDR3 is TGTGCCAGCAGTTACGGGAGTGCAGATACGCAGTATTTT.

CDR3 bases: TGTGCCAGCAGTCCCCGGGACAGTCGTATTGTTAAGGGTGGAAACACCATATATTTT. The encoded protein is CASSPRDSRIVKGGNTIYF. This chain uses TRBV28 with TRBJ1-3; 7 bases are a match to TRBD1. The germline CDR1 and CDR2 sequences are MDHEN and SYDVKM. The V and J ends lost 5 bases and 3 bases, in that order; junction bases with no gene match: 19. CDR3 length: 19 residues. The full variable domain, in which reference TRBV28 and TRBJ1-3 provide the parts outside the CDR3, is DVKVTQSSRYLVKRTGEKVFLECVQDMDHENMFWYRQDPGLGLRLIYFSYDVKMKEKGDIPEGYSVSREKKERFSLILESASTNQTSMYLCASSPRDSRIVKGGNTIYFGEGSWLTVV.